Listed here are 21 T cell receptor beta chains from one sample, sequenced in a study of T cell responses to AZD1222 COVID-19 vaccine (TCRdb year 2021). Libraries were built with the immunoSEQ multiplex PCR assay. Held by TCRdb, this immuneACCESS table contains in-frame sequences only and omits some clones. Under half of the omission traces to an unresolved V gene where checked; the cause of the rest is unknown. The sample yields about 150,000 clones; 90% to 95% were counted once. Jointly, the top ten make up over 1.1% of the sample. The sample's time point label is to be understood as: baseline before first vaccination. The sequenced sample was peripheral blood, obtained on day 0 of AZD1222 vaccination. The receptors were sampled from an adult in good health.

This clone was seen only a few times. J is TRBJ1-5 and V is TRBV23-1; the D gene is possibly TRBD1 (5 bases). TRBV23-1 is identified as an open reading frame with a role that is uncertain. CDR3 size: 16 residues. The ends were cut back, 2 bases at V and 4 bases at J, with 15 bases in the middle. CDR3 coding DNA: TGCGCCAGCAGTCAAACCTTAAGGGGTCTGAATCAGCCCCAGCATTTT. This codes for CASSQTLRGLNQPQHF.

The CDR3 here is CASSSSDRLYEQYF. The DNA of the CDR3 is TGCGCCAGCAGCTCTTCTGACAGATTGTACGAGCAGTACTTC. The chain couples TRBV5-1 to TRBJ2-7, with a weak D call TRBD1 (5 bases). Germline CDR1 and CDR2: SGHRS and YFSETQ. Deletions cut 3 bases from V and 4 bases from J, with 14 bases between. There are 14 residues in the CDR3.

This clone showed up just once. This chain joins TRBV28 and TRBJ1-4, with D uncertain. V was trimmed by 2 bases and J by 12 bases, leaving 19 bases between them. From germline, CDR1 is MDHEN and CDR2 SYDVKM. The CDR3 is made up of 15 amino acids. The CDR3 nucleotides read TGTGCCAGCAGTTTAGGGCTGCAATTCGGGGATGAACTGTTTTTT. Protein product: CASSLGLQFGDELFF.

This clone was picked up one time. The chain is built from TRBV7-6 and TRBJ1-5, with D perhaps matching TRBD1 (6 bases). This CDR3 comprises 17 residues. CDR1 is SGHVS and CDR2 is FNYEAQ in the germline V gene. Trimming removed 0 bases at V and 3 bases at J, with 15 bases between. The CDR3 DNA is TGTGCCAGCAGCTTAGCGGCGGAGGGGGGGATCAATCAGCCCCAGCATTTT. Its protein is CASSLAAEGGINQPQHF.

This chain uses TRBV4-1 with TRBJ2-5, with 14 bases aligning to TRBD2. Germline lookup yields CDR1 MGHRA and CDR2 YSYEKL. Losses at the gene ends were 4 bases for V and 4 bases for J; bases not matched to a gene: 8. This CDR3 spans 17 amino acids. Here the CDR3 DNA reads TGCGCCAGCAGCCTGGGACTAGCGGGGGCCACCAGAGAGACCCAGTACTTC. It encodes CASSLGLAGATRETQYF.

The chain recombines TRBV28 with TRBJ1-1; D perhaps matches TRBD1 (6 bases). Trimming shortened V by 6 bases and J by 3 bases, and 14 bases separated the two germline ends. Germline V gene data show CDR1 as MDHEN and CDR2 as SYDVKM. CDR3 length: 14 residues. The CDR3 DNA sequence: TGTGCCAGCAGGCTACAGGGTGGGTACACTGAAGCTTTCTTT. The encoded protein is CASRLQGGYTEAFF.

The chain recombines TRBV6-5 with TRBJ2-3, with D possibly matching TRBD1 (6 bases). With 7 bases removed from V and 5 bases from J, the gap between germline ends came to 19 bases. Germline V gives CDR1 MNHEY, CDR2 SVGAGI. CDR3 size: 15 residues. CDR3 nucleotides: TGTGCCAGCAACGCATTCACAGGGTTAGGAGATACGCAGTATTTT. Translated: CASNAFTGLGDTQYF.

The J gene is TRBJ1-1, the V gene TRBV4-3; D might be TRBD1 (5 bases). V gave up 0 bases and J gave up 1 base, with 9 bases separating them. The germline V gene encodes CDR1 LGHNA and CDR2 YSLEER. CDR3 length: 15 residues. DNA for the CDR3: TGCGCCAGCAGCCAAGAAAGGGGCCGGAACACTGAAGCTTTCTTT. Its translation is CASSQERGRNTEAFF.

The chain uses TRBV19 and TRBJ2-3, with 13 bases fitting TRBD2. The CDR3 spans 15 residues. Germline CDR1 reads LNHDA; CDR2 reads SQIVND (reference sequence). The V gene end was trimmed by 4 bases and the J gene end by 6 bases; junction bases not matched to a gene: 4. DNA of the CDR3: TGTGCCAGTAGTAGGACTAGCGGGGGCATGGATACGCAGTATTTT. Translating gives CASSRTSGGMDTQYF.

The chain combines TRBV27 with TRBJ2-2; TRBD2 is a possible D gene (5 bases). Between the trimmed V and J ends, which lost 2 bases and 4 bases, there was a span of 8 bases. This CDR3 spans 14 amino acids. The germline V gene has CDR1 MNHEY and CDR2 SMNVEV (reference sequence). The CDR3: CASSLGRGTGELFF. DNA for the CDR3: TGTGCCAGCAGTTTAGGACGGGGCACCGGGGAGCTGTTTTTT.

The chain combines TRBV21-1 with TRBJ2-7; the table's D gene call, TRBD1, was not cross checked with the DNA. TRBV21-1 is a documented pseudogene. The CDR3 consists of 14 residues. CDR3: CASHRDRVSYEQYF. The CDR3 bases are TGTGCCAGCCATCGGGACAGGGTCTCCTACGAGCAGTACTTC.

CDR3 bases: TGTGCCAGCCCAGCGGGAGGGTACACCGGGGAGCTGTTTTTT. Amino acid sequence: CASPAGGYTGELFF. The genes are TRBV27 and TRBJ2-2; 10 bases map to TRBD2. The CDR3 length is 14 residues. Trimming cost V 8 bases and J 3 bases; bases outside gene matches: 3. The germline gives CDR1 MNHEY, CDR2 SMNVEV (reference sequence).

The chain couples TRBV7-9 to TRBJ1-2; TRBD1 might be the D (5 bases). Germline lookup yields CDR1 SEHNR and CDR2 FQNEAQ (reference sequence). Trimming pared 1 base from V and 3 bases from J, leaving 15 bases between. CDR3 length equals 16 residues. In DNA, the CDR3 is TGTGCCAGCAGCTTAGGACCACTGGGGGGGGACTATGGCTACACCTTC. Protein: CASSLGPLGGDYGYTF. Full variable domain (remainder filled in from reference TRBV7-9 and TRBJ1-2): DTGVSQNPRHKITKRGQNVTFRCDPISEHNRLYWYRQTLGQGPEFLTYFQNEAQLEKSRLLSDRFSAERPKGSFSTLEIQRTEQGDSAMYLCASSLGPLGGDYGYTFGSGTRLTVV.

The chain joins TRBV11-3 to TRBJ2-7; TRBD2 aligns across 9 bases. Looked up from germline, CDR1 is SGHNT and CDR2 is YENEEA. After removal of 3 bases from V and 4 bases from J, the junction contained 7 bases not matched to a gene. CDR3 length: 15 residues. In nucleotides, the CDR3 is TGTGCCAGCAGCTTCCCTTTAGCGGGAGAATACGAGCAGTACTTC. Protein product: CASSFPLAGEYEQYF.

This clone was observed a single time. V gene TRBV7-2 combines with J gene TRBJ2-1; 9 positions match TRBD2. With 6 bases clipped from V and 5 bases from J, the junction kept 8 bases outside the gene matches. Germline values: CDR1 SGHTA, CDR2 FQGNSA. The CDR3 extends over 15 amino acids. The CDR3 loop is CASSLSGRFDNEQFF. DNA for the CDR3: TGTGCCAGCAGTCTCAGCGGGAGGTTCGACAATGAGCAGTTCTTC.

Here the CDR3 DNA reads TGCGCCAGCAGCCAAGATGAGGGGGTAGGGAATTCACCCCTCCACTTT. Translating gives CASSQDEGVGNSPLHF. V gene TRBV4-3 combines with J gene TRBJ1-6, with D perhaps matching TRBD1 (6 bases). Germline-derived CDR1 and CDR2 are LGHNA and YSLEER. V was pared by 0 bases and J by 7 bases, with 13 bases between. The CDR3 loop spans 16 amino acids.

The chain has TRBV28 and TRBJ2-1, with D unclear. Germline V gene data show CDR1 as MDHEN and CDR2 as SYDVKM. V lost 3 bases and J lost 8, with 14 bases in between. The CDR3 sequence is 14 residues long. The CDR3 DNA sequence: TGTGCCAGCAGTTTCGATAGCTATGGGGATGAGCAGTTCTTC. This codes for CASSFDSYGDEQFF.

Notes on this clone: This could be a read error, since a much larger clone is one nucleotide away. The CDR3 nucleotides read TGTGCCAGCAGTGACAGTAGCAATCAGCCCCAGCATTTT. Its translation: CASSDSSNQPQHF. The chain carries TRBV12-3 or TRBV12-4 and TRBJ1-5; tentatively, D is TRBD1 (5 bases). This CDR3 contains 13 residues. Trimming removed 5 bases from V and 0 bases from J, with 5 bases in between.

The chain recombines TRBV21-1 with TRBJ2-3; the table's D call, TRBD2, was not checked against the DNA. TRBV21-1 is a pseudogene locus. This CDR3 region has 17 residues. CDR3 bases: TGTGCCAGCAGCAAATGGGGGAGGGCCACGAGCACAGATACGCAGTATTTT. It translates to CASSKWGRATSTDTQYF.

The chain joins TRBV10-2 to TRBJ2-5, with D perhaps matching TRBD1 (6 bases). The CDR3 runs 12 residues. V was trimmed by 7 bases and J by 4 bases, leaving 10 bases between them. Germline CDR1 and CDR2: WSHSY and SAAADI. This chain's CDR3 is CASKGQSETQYF. The DNA for the CDR3 is TGCGCCAGCAAAGGACAGTCAGAGACCCAGTACTTC.

The chain combines TRBV6-5 with TRBJ2-7; possibly TRBD1 or TRBD2 for D (6 bases each). Trimming took off 6 bases at V and 2 bases at J, with 17 bases between the two ends. Germline CDR1 is MNHEY and CDR2 is SVGAGI. The CDR3 is made up of 15 amino acids. The CDR3 protein is CASSDSGGLPYEQYF. The DNA of the CDR3 is TGTGCCAGCAGCGATAGTGGGGGGCTACCCTACGAGCAGTACTTC.